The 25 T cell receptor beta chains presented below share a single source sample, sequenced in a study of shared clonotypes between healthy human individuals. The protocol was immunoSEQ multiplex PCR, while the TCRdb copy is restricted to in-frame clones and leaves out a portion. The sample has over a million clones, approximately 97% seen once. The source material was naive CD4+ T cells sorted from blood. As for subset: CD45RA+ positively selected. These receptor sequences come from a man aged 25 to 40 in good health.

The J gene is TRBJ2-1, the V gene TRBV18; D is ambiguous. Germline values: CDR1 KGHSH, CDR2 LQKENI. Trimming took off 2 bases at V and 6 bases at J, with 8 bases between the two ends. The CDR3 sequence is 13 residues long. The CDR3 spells CASSPYGPNEQFF. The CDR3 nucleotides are TGTGCCAGCTCACCATATGGGCCCAATGAGCAGTTCTTC.

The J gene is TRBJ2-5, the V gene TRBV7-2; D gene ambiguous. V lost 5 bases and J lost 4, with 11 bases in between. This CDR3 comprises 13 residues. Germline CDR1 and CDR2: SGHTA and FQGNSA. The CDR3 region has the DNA TGTGCCAGCAGCCCGAGATCGCGAGAGACCCAGTACTTC. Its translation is CASSPRSRETQYF.

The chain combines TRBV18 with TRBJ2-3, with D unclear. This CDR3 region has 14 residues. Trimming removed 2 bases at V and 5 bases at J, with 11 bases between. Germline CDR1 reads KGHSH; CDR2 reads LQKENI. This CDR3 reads CASSPSAPKDTQYF. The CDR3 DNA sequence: TGTGCCAGCTCACCAAGCGCCCCCAAAGATACGCAGTATTTT.

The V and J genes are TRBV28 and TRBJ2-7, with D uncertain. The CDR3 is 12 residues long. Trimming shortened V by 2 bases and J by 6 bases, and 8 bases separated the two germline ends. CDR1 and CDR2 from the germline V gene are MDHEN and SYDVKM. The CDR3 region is CASSLRYGEQYF. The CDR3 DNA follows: TGTGCCAGCAGTTTACGTTACGGCGAGCAGTACTTC.

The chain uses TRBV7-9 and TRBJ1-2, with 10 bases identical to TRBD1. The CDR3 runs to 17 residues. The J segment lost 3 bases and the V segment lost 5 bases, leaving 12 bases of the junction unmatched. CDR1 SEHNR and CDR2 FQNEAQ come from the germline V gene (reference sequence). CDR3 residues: CASSRDRGRGSDYGYTF. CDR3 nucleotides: TGTGCCAGCAGCCGCGACAGGGGGCGCGGATCCGACTATGGCTACACCTTC.

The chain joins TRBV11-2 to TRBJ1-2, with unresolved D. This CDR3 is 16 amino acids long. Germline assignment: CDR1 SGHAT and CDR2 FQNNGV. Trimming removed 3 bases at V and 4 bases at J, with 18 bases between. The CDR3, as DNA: TGTGCCAGCAGCTTGGGAGCAATGATAGGGTCCTATGGCTACACCTTC. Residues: CASSLGAMIGSYGYTF.

CDR3 protein: CSVERWGWGQETQYF. The CDR3, as DNA: TGCAGCGTTGAAAGATGGGGGTGGGGACAAGAGACCCAGTACTTC. V usage is TRBV29-1 and J usage is TRBJ2-5, with D perhaps given as TRBD1 or TRBD2 (5 bases each). The CDR3 is made up of 15 amino acids. Trimming cost V 2 bases and J 2 bases, with 15 bases left between them. Germline CDR1 reads SQVTM; CDR2 reads ANQGSEA.

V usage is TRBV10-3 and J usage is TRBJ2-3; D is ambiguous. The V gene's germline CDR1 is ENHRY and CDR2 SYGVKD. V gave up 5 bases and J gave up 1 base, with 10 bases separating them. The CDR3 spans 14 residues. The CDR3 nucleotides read TGTGCCATCAGTTCACCGGTTCGCACAGATACGCAGTATTTT. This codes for CAISSPVRTDTQYF.

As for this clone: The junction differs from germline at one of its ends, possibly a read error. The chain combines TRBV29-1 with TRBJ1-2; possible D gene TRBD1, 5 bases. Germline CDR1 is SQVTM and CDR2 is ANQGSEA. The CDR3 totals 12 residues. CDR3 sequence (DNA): TGCAGCGTTGGGGGGGGTCCATATGACTACACCTTC. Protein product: CSVGGGPYDYTF.

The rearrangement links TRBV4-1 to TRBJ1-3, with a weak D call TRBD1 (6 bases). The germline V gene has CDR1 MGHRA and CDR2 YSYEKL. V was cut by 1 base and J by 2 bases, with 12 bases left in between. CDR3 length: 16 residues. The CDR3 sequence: CASSQVGTSPGNTIYF. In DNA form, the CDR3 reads TGCGCCAGCAGCCAAGTCGGGACATCCCCTGGAAACACCATATATTTT.

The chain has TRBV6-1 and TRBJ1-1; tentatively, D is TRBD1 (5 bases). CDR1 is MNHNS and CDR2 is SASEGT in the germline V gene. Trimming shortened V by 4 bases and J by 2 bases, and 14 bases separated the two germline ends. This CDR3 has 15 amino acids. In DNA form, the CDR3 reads TGTGCCAGCAGTGGGGCGGGACTGGGAAACACTGAAGCTTTCTTT. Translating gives CASSGAGLGNTEAFF.

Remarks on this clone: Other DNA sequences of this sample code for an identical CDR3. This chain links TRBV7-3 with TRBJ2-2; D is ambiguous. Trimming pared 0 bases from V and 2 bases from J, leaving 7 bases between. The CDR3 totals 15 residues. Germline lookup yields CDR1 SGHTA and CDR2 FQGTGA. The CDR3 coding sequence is TGTGCCAGCAGCTTAACAGGACCCAACACCGGGGAGCTGTTTTTT. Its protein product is CASSLTGPNTGELFF.

The CDR3 spells CASIRTSGGYEQYF. The CDR3 DNA is TGTGCCAGCATAAGGACTAGCGGGGGCTACGAGCAGTACTTC. The chain recombines TRBV28 with TRBJ2-7, with 13 bases aligning to TRBD2. The CDR3 spans 14 residues. The germline V gene encodes CDR1 MDHEN and CDR2 SYDVKM. J lost 3 bases, V lost 7 bases, and 3 bases had no gene match. The complete variable domain, with remaining parts taken from reference TRBV28 and TRBJ2-7, reads DVKVTQSSRYLVKRTGEKVFLECVQDMDHENMFWYRQDPGLGLRLIYFSYDVKMKEKGDIPEGYSVSREKKERFSLILESASTNQTSMYLCASIRTSGGYEQYFGPGTRLTVT.

The CDR3 spells CASSAGPPRGSNEQFF. DNA of the CDR3: TGTGCCAGCAGTGCAGGGCCGCCCCGGGGCTCCAATGAGCAGTTCTTC. This chain links TRBV2 with TRBJ2-1, with D perhaps matching TRBD1 or TRBD2 (5 bases each). Trimming pared 4 bases from V and 6 bases from J, leaving 19 bases between. Germline V gene sequence: CDR1 SNHLY, CDR2 FYNNEI. The CDR3 runs to 16 residues.

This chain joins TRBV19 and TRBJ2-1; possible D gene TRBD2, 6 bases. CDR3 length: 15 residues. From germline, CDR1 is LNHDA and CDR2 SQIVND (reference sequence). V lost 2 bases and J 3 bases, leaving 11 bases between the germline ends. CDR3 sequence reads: CASSIPGTLYNEQFF. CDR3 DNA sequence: TGTGCCAGTAGTATACCGGGGACTCTCTACAATGAGCAGTTCTTC.

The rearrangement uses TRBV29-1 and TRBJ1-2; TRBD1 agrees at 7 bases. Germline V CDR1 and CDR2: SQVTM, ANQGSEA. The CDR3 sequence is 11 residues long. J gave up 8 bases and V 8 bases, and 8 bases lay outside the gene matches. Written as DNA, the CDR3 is TGCAGCTTGACAGGGCCTGGCGGCTACACCTTC. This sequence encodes CSLTGPGGYTF.

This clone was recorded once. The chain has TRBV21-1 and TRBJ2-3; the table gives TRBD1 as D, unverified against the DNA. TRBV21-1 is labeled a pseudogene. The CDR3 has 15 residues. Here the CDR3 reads CASSKVDRVGDTQYF. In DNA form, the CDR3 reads TGTGCCAGCAGCAAAGTTGACAGGGTGGGAGATACGCAGTATTTT.

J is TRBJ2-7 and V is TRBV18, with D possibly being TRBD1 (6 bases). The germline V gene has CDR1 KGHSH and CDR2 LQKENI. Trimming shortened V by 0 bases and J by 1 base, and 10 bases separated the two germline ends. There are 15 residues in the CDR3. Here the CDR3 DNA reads TGTGCCAGCTCACCACCGGAAGGGGGTTCCTACGAGCAGTACTTC. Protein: CASSPPEGGSYEQYF.

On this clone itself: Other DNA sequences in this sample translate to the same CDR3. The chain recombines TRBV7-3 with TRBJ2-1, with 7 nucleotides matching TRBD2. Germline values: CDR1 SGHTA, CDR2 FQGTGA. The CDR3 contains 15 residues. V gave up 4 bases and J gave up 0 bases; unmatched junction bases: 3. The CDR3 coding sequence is TGTGCCAGCAGCTCGGGGGGTGGCTCCTACAATGAGCAGTTCTTC. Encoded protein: CASSSGGGSYNEQFF.

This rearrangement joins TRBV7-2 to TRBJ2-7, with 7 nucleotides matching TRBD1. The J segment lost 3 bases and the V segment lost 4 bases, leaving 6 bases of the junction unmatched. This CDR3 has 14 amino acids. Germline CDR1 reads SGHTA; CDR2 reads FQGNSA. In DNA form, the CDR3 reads TGTGCCAGCAGCTGGGGGACAGAGCTCTACGAGCAGTACTTC. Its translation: CASSWGTELYEQYF.

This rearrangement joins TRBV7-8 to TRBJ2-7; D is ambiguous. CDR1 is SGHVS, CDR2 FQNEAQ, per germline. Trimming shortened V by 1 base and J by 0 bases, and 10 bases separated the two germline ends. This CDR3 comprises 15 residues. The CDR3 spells CASSLVGIDSYEQYF. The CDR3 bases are TGTGCCAGCAGCTTAGTTGGCATCGACTCCTACGAGCAGTACTTC. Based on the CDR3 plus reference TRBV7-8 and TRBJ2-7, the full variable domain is GAGVSQSPRYKVAKRGQDVALRCDPISGHVSLFWYQQALGQGPEFLTYFQNEAQLDKSGLPSDRFFAERPEGSVSTLKIQRTQQEDSAVYLCASSLVGIDSYEQYFGPGTRLTVT.

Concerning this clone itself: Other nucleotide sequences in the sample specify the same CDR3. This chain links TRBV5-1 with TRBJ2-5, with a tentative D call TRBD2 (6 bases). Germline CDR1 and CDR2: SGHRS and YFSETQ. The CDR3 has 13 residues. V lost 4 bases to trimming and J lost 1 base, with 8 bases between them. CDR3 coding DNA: TGCGCCAGCAGCCCGACTAGCCAAGAGACCCAGTACTTC. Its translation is CASSPTSQETQYF.

CDR3 sequence (DNA): TGTGCCATCAGTGAGCGTCCAGGCTCTGGGGCCAACGTCCTGACTTTC. The encoded protein is CAISERPGSGANVLTF. This sequence joins TRBV10-3 and TRBJ2-6, with D unresolved. The CDR3 covers 16 residues. Germline V gene sequence: CDR1 ENHRY, CDR2 SYGVKD. V lost 2 bases and J 0 bases, leaving 8 bases between the germline ends.

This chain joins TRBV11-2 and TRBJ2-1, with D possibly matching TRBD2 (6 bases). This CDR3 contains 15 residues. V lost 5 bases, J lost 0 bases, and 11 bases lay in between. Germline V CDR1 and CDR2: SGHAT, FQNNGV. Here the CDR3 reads CASSLGGYSYNEQFF. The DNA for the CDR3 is TGTGCCAGCAGCCTAGGAGGGTACTCCTACAATGAGCAGTTCTTC.

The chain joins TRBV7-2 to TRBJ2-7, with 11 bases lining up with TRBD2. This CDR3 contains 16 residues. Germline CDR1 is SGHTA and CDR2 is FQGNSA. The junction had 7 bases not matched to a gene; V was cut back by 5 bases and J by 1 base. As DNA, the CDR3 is TGTGCCAGCAGCGCCAAGGGACTAGCGGTGTCCTACGAGCAGTACTTC. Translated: CASSAKGLAVSYEQYF.